The sequence of this TCR beta chain was determined in a study of cytomegalovirus exposure and HLA in healthy donors. PCR used 60 Vbeta primers and 13 Jbeta primers. Sequencing used immunoSEQ multiplex PCR; TCRdb keeps in-frame clones, though not all of them. The sample lists 90,000 to 120,000 clones; more than 70% were seen once. Between the trimmed V and J ends, which lost 0 bases and 7 bases, there was a span of 13 bases. CDR3 length equals 14 residues. The germline CDR1 and CDR2 sequences are SGHNT and YYREEE (reference sequence). The source is a man aged 18 to 30 in good health and CMV-seronegative. The chain couples TRBV5-4 to TRBJ1-2, with D hard to call. Sequencing used PBMCs. In nucleotides, the CDR3 is TGTGCCAGCAGCTTGGATCAGCGATCGTTTGGCTACACCTTC. It specifies CASSLDQRSFGYTF.